This T cell receptor beta chain appears in the sequencing data of a study of regulatory T cells in long-lasting Graves disease. General study points: Persistent cases favored TRBV28, TRBJ1-2 and TRBJ2-5. Few sampled subjects may have lowered accuracy.

This clonotype has a handful of counts. Antigen specificity is unknown. Trimming took 5 bases from V and 1 from J, leaving 15 bases between them. Germline values: CDR1 SGHAT, CDR2 FQNNGV. The CDR3 is made up of 16 amino acids. Construction of TCR beta libraries relied on iRepertoire HTBI primers and on Arm-PCR targeting CDR3 regions. MiXCR, run by TCRdb on the multiplex PCR reads, gives a single entry per CDR3 protein. The sample comprises a few hundred thousand distinct CDR3 sequences, approximately 22% of which are singletons, and roughly 13% rests with the top ten. Indicated time point: persistent/refractory GD, antithyroid drugs over 5 years with positive TRAb. From RNA extracted from PBMCs, the TCR library was made. It was American Thyroid Association guidelines that determined Graves' disease diagnosis.

The source was peripheral blood mononuclear cells (PBMCs), collected when the disease was refractory, from a patient treated with antithyroid drugs. The chain employs TRBV11-2 and TRBJ1-3; D is unresolved. The TCR originated in a female donor with Graves disease. The CDR3 DNA is TGTGCCAGCAGCCCGTTCGGGGTAGTGTCTGGAAACACCATATATTTT. Translation gives CASSPFGVVSGNTIYF.